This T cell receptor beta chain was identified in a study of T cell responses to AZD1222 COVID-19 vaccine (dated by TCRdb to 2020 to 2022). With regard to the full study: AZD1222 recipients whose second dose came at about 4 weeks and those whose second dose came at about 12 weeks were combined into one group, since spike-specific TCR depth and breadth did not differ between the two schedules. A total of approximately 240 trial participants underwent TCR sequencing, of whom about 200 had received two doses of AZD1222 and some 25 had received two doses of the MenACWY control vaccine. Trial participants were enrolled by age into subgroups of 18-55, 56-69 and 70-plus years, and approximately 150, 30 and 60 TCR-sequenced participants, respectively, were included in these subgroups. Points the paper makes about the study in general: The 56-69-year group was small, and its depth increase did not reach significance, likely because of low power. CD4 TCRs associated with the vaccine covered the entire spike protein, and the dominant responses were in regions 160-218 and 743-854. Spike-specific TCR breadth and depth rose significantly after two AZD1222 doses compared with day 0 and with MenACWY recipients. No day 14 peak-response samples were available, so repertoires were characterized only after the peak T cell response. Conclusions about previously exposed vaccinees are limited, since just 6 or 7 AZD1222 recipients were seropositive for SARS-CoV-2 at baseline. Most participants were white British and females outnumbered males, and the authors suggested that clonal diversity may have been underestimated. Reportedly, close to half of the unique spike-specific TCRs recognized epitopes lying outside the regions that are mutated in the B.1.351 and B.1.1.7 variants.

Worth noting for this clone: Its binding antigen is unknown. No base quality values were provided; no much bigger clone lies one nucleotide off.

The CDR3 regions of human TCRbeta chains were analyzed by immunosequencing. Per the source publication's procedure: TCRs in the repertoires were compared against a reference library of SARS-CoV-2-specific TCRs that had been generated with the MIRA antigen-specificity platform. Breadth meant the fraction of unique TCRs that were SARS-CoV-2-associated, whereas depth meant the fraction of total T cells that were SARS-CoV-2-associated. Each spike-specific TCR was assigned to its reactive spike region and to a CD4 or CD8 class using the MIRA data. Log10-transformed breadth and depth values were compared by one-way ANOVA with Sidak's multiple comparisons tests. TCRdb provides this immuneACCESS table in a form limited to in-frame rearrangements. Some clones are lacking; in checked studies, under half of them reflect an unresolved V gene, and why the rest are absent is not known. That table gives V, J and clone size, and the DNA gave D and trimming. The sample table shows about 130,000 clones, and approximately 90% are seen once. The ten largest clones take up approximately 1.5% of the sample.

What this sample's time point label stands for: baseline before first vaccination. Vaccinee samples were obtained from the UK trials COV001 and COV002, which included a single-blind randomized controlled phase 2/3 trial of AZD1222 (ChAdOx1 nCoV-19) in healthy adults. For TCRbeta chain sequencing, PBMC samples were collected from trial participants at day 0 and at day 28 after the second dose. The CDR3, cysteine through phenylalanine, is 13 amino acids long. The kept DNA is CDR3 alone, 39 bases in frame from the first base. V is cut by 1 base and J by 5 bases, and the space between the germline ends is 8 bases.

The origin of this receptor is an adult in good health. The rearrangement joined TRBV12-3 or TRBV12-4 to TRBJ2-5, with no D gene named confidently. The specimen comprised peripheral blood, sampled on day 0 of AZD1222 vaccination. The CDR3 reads CASSLGRLETQYF. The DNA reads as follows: TGTGCCAGCAGTTTAGGCAGGTTGGAGACCCAGTACTTC.